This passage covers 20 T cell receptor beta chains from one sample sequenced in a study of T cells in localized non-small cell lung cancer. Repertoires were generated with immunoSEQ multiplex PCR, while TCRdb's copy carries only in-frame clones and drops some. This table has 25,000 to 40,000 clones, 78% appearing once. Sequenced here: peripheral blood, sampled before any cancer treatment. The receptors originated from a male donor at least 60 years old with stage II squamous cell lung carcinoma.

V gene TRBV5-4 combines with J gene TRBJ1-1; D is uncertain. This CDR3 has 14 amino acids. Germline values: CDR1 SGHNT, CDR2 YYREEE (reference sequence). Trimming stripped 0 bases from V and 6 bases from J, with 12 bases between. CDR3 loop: CASSLEQRTSEAFF. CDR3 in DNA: TGTGCCAGCAGCTTGGAACAGCGAACCTCTGAAGCTTTCTTT. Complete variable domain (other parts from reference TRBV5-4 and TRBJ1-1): ETGVTQSPTHLIKTRGQQVTLRCSSQSGHNTVSWYQQALGQGPQFIFQYYREEENGRGNFPPRFSGLQFPNYSSELNVNALELDDSALYLCASSLEQRTSEAFFGQGTRLTVV.

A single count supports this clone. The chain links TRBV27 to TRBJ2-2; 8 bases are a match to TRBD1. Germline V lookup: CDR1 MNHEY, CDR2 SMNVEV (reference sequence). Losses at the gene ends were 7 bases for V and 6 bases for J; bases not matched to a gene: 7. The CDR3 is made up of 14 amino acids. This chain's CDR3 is CASTIQGAAGELFF. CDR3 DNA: TGTGCCAGCACCATCCAGGGGGCGGCCGGGGAGCTGTTTTTT.

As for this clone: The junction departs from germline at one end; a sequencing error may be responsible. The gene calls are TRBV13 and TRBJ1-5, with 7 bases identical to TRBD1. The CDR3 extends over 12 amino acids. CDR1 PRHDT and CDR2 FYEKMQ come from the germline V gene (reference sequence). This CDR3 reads CASSPRQGQLNF. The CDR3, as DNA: TGTGCCAGCAGCCCACGACAGGGCCAGTTGAATTTT.

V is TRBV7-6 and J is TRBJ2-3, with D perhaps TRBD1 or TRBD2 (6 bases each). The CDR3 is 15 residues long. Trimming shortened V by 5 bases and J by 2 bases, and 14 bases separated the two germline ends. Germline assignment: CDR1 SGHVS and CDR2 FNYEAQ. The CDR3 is CASSPLGGFTDTQYF. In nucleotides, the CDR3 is TGTGCCAGCAGCCCTCTGGGGGGCTTCACAGATACGCAGTATTTT.

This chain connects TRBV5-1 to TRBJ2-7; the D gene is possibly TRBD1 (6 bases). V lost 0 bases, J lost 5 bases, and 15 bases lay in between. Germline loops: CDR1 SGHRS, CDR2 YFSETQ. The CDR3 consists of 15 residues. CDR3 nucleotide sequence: TGCGCCAGCAGCTTGGGGCAGGGGAAGATGGACGAGCAGTACTTC. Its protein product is CASSLGQGKMDEQYF.

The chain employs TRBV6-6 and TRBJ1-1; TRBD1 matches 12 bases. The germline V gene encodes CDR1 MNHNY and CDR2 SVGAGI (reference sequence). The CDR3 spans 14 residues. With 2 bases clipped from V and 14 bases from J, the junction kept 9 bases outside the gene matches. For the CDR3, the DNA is TGTGCCAGCAGTTACGCGGGGACAGGGGGCATAGGGTTCTTT. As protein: CASSYAGTGGIGFF.

In nucleotides, the CDR3 is TGTGCCAGTAGTAGAGACAGACAAGAGACCCAGTACTTC. Its protein product is CASSRDRQETQYF. The chain employs TRBV19 and TRBJ2-5; TRBD1 might be the D (5 bases). Between the trimmed V and J ends, which lost 4 bases and 2 bases, there was a span of 8 bases. Germline values: CDR1 LNHDA, CDR2 SQIVND (reference sequence). The CDR3 extends over 13 amino acids.

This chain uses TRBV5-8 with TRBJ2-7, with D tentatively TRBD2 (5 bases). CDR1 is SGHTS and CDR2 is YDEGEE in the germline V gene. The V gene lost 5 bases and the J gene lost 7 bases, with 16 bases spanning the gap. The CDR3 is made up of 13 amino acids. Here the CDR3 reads CASSSAFGGEQYF. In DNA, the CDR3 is TGTGCCAGCAGTTCGGCCTTTGGCGGGGAGCAGTACTTC.

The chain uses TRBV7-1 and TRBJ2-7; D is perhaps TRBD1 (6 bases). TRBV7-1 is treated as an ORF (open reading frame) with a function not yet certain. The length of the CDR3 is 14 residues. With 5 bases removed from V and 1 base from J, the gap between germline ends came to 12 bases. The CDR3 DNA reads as TGTGCCAGCAGCGCCTCTAGGGGGTCCTACGAGCAGTACTTC. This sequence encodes CASSASRGSYEQYF.

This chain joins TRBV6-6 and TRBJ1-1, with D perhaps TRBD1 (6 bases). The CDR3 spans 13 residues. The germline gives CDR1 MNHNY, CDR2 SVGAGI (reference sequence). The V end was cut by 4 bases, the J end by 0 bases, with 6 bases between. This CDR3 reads CASSSGVNTEAFF. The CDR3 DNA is TGTGCCAGCAGTTCAGGGGTGAACACTGAAGCTTTCTTT.

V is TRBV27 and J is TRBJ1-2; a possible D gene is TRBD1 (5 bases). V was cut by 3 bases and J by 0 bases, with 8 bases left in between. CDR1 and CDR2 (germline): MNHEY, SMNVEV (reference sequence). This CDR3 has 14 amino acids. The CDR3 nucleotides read TGTGCCAGCAGTTTTTCCAGGGCTAACTATGGCTACACCTTC. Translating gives CASSFSRANYGYTF.

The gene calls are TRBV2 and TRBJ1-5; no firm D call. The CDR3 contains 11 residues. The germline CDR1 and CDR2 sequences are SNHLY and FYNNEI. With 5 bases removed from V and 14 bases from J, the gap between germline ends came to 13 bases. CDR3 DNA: TGTGCCAGCAGTCCCGGAGGACGAAAGCATTTT. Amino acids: CASSPGGRKHF.

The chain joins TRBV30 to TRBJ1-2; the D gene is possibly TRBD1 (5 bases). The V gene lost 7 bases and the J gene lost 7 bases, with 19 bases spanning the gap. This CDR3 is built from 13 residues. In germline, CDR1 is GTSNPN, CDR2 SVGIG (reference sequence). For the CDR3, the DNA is TGTGCCTCCGAGGGGCAGGCGAGGGTTGGCTACACCTTC. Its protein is CASEGQARVGYTF.

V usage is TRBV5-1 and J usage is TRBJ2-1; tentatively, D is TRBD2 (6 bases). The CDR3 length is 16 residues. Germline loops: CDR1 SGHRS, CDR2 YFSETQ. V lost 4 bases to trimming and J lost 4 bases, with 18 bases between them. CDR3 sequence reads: CASSPTGLSNYNEQFF. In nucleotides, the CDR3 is TGCGCCAGCAGCCCGACGGGACTCTCGAATTACAATGAGCAGTTCTTC.

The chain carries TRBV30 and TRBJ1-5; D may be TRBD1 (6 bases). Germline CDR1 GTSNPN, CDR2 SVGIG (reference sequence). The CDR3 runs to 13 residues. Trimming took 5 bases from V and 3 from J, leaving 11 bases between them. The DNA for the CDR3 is TGTGCCTGGGGGGAGGGGGACAATCAGCCCCAGCATTTT. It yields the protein CAWGEGDNQPQHF. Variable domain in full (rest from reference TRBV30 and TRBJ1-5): SQTIHQWPATLVQPVGSPLSLECTVEGTSNPNLYWYRQAAGRGLQLLFYSVGIGQISSEVPQNLSASRPQDRQFILSSKKLLLSDSGFYLCAWGEGDNQPQHFGDGTRLSIL.

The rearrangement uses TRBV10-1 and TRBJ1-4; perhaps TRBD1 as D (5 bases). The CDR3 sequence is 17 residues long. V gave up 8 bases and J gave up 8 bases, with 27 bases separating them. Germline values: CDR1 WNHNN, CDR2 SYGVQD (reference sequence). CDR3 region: CASPSVDKSVRNEKLFF. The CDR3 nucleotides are TGCGCCAGCCCCAGTGTGGACAAATCCGTGAGGAACGAAAAACTGTTTTTT.

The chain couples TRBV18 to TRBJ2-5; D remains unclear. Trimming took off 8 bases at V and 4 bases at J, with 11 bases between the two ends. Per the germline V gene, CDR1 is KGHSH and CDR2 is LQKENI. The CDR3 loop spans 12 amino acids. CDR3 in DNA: TGTGCCAGCCATCGCGGTGGAGAGACCCAGTACTTC. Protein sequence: CASHRGGETQYF.

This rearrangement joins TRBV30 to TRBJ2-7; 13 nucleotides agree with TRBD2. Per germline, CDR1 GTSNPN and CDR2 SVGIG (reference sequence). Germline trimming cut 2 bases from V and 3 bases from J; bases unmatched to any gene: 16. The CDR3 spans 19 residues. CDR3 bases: TGTGCCTGGAGTTCACCCTTTTCCGGGACTAGCGGGACCCTCTACGAGCAGTACTTC. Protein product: CAWSSPFSGTSGTLYEQYF.

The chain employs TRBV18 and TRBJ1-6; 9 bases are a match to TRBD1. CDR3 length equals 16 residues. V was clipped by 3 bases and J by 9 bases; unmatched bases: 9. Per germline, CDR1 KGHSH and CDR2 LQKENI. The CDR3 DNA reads TGTGCCAGCTCACCTGAACAGGGGGCGTTTGGTTCACCCCTCCACTTT. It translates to CASSPEQGAFGSPLHF.

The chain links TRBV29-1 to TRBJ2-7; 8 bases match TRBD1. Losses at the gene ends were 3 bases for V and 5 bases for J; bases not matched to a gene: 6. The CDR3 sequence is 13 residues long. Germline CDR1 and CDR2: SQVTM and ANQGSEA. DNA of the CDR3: TGCAGCGTTGAGATTGGACAGGGCAACGAGCAGTACTTC. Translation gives CSVEIGQGNEQYF.